This T cell receptor (beta chain) was captured by sequencing in a study of Tregs in tolerant kidney transplant recipients. Study observations and caveats: This study did not directly address biological reproducibility. The most relevant donor-specific Treg TCRbeta repertoire apparently came from expansion with activated donor B cells. Validation in larger populations is needed because few patients were studied.

Thawed PBMCs were FACS-sorted into unstimulated CD4+CD25+CD127- regulatory T cells, CD4+CD25- non-regulatory cells, CD4 and CD8 cells. V trimming: 5 bases; J trimming: 6 bases; junction bases outside the gene matches: 10. Germline V gene data show CDR1 as SGHAT and CDR2 as FQNNGV. The CDR3 length is 16 residues. Details on this clone: Its antigen remains unknown.

TCRdb's table, derived via immunoSEQ multiplex PCR, lists solely in-frame clones and lacks some. The sample contains 200,000 to 300,000 clones, roughly four fifths of which appear only once. The V call is TRBV11-2, the J call TRBJ2-7; 13 nucleotides align to TRBD2. Sequencing was carried out using CD4+ T cells from blood. This TCR came from a human donor in good health. The CDR3 bases are TGTGCCAGCAGCCCGACCCTACTAGCGGGGGGGCGCGAGCAGTACTTC. Translation gives CASSPTLLAGGREQYF.